Presented here are 19 T cell receptor beta chains from one specimen sequenced in a study of T cell repertoires in cytomegalovirus infection. TCRdb independently ran MiXCR on the reads; one entry per CDR3 protein. Among about 490,000 distinct CDR3 sequences, around 27% were seen once, and the ten largest hold under 15%. Specimen: PBMCs. The receptors here all came from a human donor in good health (CMV status not recorded). Some clones in this sample may be carry-over from other donors' samples.

This chain joins TRBV14 and TRBJ1-1, with no clear D. Trimming removed 0 bases at V and 5 bases at J, with 7 bases between. From germline, CDR1 is SGHDN and CDR2 FVKESK. CDR3 length: 13 amino acids. The CDR3 DNA reads as TGTGCCAGCAGCCAAGATTTCGGGACTGAAGCTTTCTTT. The encoded protein is CASSQDFGTEAFF.

The CDR3 loop is CSAGAGAYNEQFF. CDR3 DNA: TGCAGTGCGGGAGCGGGAGCTTACAATGAGCAGTTCTTC. V usage is TRBV20-1 and J usage is TRBJ2-1, with 8 bases aligning to TRBD2. Germline loops: CDR1 DFQATT, CDR2 SNEGSKA (reference sequence). Trimming removed 6 bases from V and 4 bases from J; junction bases left unmatched: 5. This CDR3 spans 13 amino acids.

A few counts support this clonotype. The genes are TRBV7-2 and TRBJ1-2; D gene ambiguous. CDR1 is SGHTA and CDR2 is FQGNSA in the germline V gene. Trimming pared 5 bases from V and 5 bases from J, leaving 12 bases between. This CDR3 has 13 residues. This chain's CDR3 is CASSPGLGYGYTF. Written as DNA, the CDR3 is TGTGCCAGCAGCCCCGGATTGGGGTATGGCTACACCTTC.

This clonotype has a count of ten or more. The chain carries TRBV7-2 and TRBJ2-1; unclear D gene. V lost 6 bases, J lost 6 bases, and 9 bases lay in between. The CDR3 contains 12 residues. The germline V gene has CDR1 SGHTA and CDR2 FQGNSA. The CDR3 region is CASSTQGNEQFF. DNA for the CDR3: TGTGCCAGCAGTACTCAAGGCAATGAGCAGTTCTTC.

This clonotype was recorded at least ten times. The gene calls are TRBV7-2 and TRBJ2-5; 7 bases line up with TRBD1. Per germline, CDR1 SGHTA and CDR2 FQGNSA. The ends lost 6 bases at V and 4 bases at J; junction bases unmatched: 5. This CDR3 contains 13 residues. CDR3 coding DNA: TGTGCCAGCAGGGGACAGTATGGAGAGACCCAGTACTTC. Translated: CASRGQYGETQYF.

The chain couples TRBV20-1 to TRBJ2-4, with TRBD1 identical over 8 bases. Germline V gene data show CDR1 as DFQATT and CDR2 as SNEGSKA (reference sequence). The length of the CDR3 is 16 residues. J gave up 5 bases and V 0 bases, and 9 bases lay outside the gene matches. This CDR3 reads CSARDWAGGLENIQYF. The CDR3 nucleotides read TGCAGTGCTAGAGATTGGGCAGGGGGCTTAGAAAACATTCAGTACTTC.

The chain links TRBV7-3 to TRBJ2-7, with 11 bases lining up with TRBD2. The CDR3 spans 17 residues. Looked up from germline, CDR1 is SGHTA and CDR2 is FQGTGA. V was clipped by 5 bases and J by 0 bases; unmatched bases: 9. The CDR3 DNA reads TGTGCCAGCAGCCGCTGGACCGGGACTAGCGGCTCCTACGAGCAGTACGTC. Its translation is CASSRWTGTSGSYEQYV.

This clonotype was observed a single time. The chain links TRBV19 to TRBJ1-2; 7 bases line up with TRBD1. Looked up from germline, CDR1 is LNHDA and CDR2 is SQIVND (reference sequence). This CDR3 comprises 14 residues. V trimming: 5 bases; J trimming: 8 bases; junction bases outside the gene matches: 11. The CDR3 region has the DNA TGTGCCAGTAGTTCGGTAGAGGGGGCGTGGGGCTACACCTTC. Protein sequence: CASSSVEGAWGYTF.

This clonotype occurred a few times. The J gene is TRBJ2-1, the V gene TRBV7-8, with 9 bases lining up with TRBD2. CDR1 and CDR2 (germline): SGHVS, FQNEAQ. With 6 bases clipped from V and 8 bases from J, the junction kept 14 bases outside the gene matches. The CDR3 spans 16 residues. CDR3 bases: TGTGCCAGCAGTCCCCTTCCTGTAGCGGGAGCGGATGAGCAGTTCTTC. It translates to CASSPLPVAGADEQFF.

V is TRBV5-6 and J is TRBJ2-5; D gene ambiguous. In germline, CDR1 is SGHDT, CDR2 YYEEEE. This CDR3 is 14 amino acids long. Between the trimmed V and J ends, which lost 1 base and 1 base, there was a span of 8 bases. The CDR3 sequence: CASSLSPVQETQYF. The CDR3 DNA reads TGTGCCAGCAGCTTGTCCCCAGTCCAAGAGACCCAGTACTTC.

V is TRBV6-2 or TRBV6-3 and J is TRBJ1-2; 9 bases map to TRBD1. Germline CDR1 is MNHEY and CDR2 is SVGEGT. With V trimmed by 0 bases and J by 2 bases, 7 bases remained unmatched. The CDR3 spans 17 residues. CDR3 coding DNA: TGTGCCAGCAGTTACTCGTTGACAGGGGGATCAAACTATGGCTACACCTTC. It encodes CASSYSLTGGSNYGYTF.

This clonotype has only a few counts. This chain links TRBV6-2 or TRBV6-3 with TRBJ2-3; 13 bases agree with TRBD2. CDR3 length: 16 residues. Germline V lookup: CDR1 MNHEY, CDR2 SVGEGT. With V trimmed by 4 bases and J by 2 bases, 3 bases remained unmatched. CDR3 DNA: TGTGCCAGCAGTTTTGGGACTAGCGGGGCCACAGATACGCAGTATTTT. Its translation is CASSFGTSGATDTQYF.

This clonotype was seen only a few times. Just one base apart from a much larger clone, this may be a read error. The genes are TRBV13 and TRBJ2-1; 11 nucleotides align to TRBD2. V was clipped by 2 bases and J by 10 bases; unmatched bases: 4. Germline V CDR1 and CDR2: PRHDT, FYEKMQ (reference sequence). There are 14 residues in the CDR3. CDR3 protein: CASSLTSGSREQFF. For the CDR3, the DNA is TGTGCCAGCAGCTTAACTAGCGGGAGCCGGGAGCAGTTCTTC.

This sequence joins TRBV14 and TRBJ2-2; 12 nucleotides agree with TRBD2. Unmatched junction bases numbered 4, after V lost 5 bases and J lost 6 bases. The germline gives CDR1 SGHDN, CDR2 FVKESK. This CDR3 comprises 15 residues. Written as DNA, the CDR3 is TGTGCCAGCAGCGCTACTAGCGGGAGGCCCGGGGAGCTGTTTTTT. Amino acids: CASSATSGRPGELFF.

Comment on this clonotype: Sequence at one end of the junction differs from germline and may be a read error. The chain carries TRBV5-1 and TRBJ2-7; no firm D call. Germline lookup yields CDR1 SGHRS and CDR2 YFSETQ. This CDR3 is built from 13 residues. The CDR3: CASRLDRNYEQYF. The CDR3, as DNA: TGCGCCAGCCGCTTGGACCGAAACTACGAGCAGTACTTC. The full variable domain, rest sourced from reference TRBV5-1 and TRBJ2-7, is KAGVTQTPRYLIKTRGQQVTLSCSPISGHRSVSWYQQTPGQGLQFLFEYFSETQRNKGNFPGRFSGRQFSNSRSEMNVSTLELGDSALYLCASRLDRNYEQYFGPGTRLTVT.

On this clonotype itself: One base away lies a much larger clone, so this may be a sequencing read error. The chain joins TRBV7-8 to TRBJ1-4; unclear D gene. This CDR3 is 14 amino acids long. Per germline, CDR1 SGHVS and CDR2 FQNEAQ. With 1 base removed from V and 8 bases from J, the gap between germline ends came to 11 bases. Written as DNA, the CDR3 is TGTGCCAGCAGCTTAGGCGGTGTGGGGGAAAAACTGTTTTTT. Its translation is CASSLGGVGEKLFF. The variable domain in full, with the rest retrieved from reference TRBV7-8 and TRBJ1-4, is GAGVSQSPRYKVAKRGQDVALRCDPISGHVSLFWYQQALGQGPEFLTYFQNEAQLDKSGLPSDRFFAERPEGSVSTLKIQRTQQEDSAVYLCASSLGGVGEKLFFGSGTQLSVL.

In its sample, this clonotype was seen many times. Here the CDR3 DNA reads TGTGCCAGCAGCTCCCCCAAGGAGAATACGCAGTATTTT. This gives the protein CASSSPKENTQYF. The V and J genes are TRBV7-3 and TRBJ2-3; D unclear. Trimming shortened V by 4 bases and J by 7 bases, and 12 bases separated the two germline ends. Per the germline V gene, CDR1 is SGHTA and CDR2 is FQGTGA. The CDR3 runs 13 residues.

This clonotype was observed at least ten times. This chain joins TRBV7-2 and TRBJ1-4; D not certain. The CDR3 contains 14 residues. The germline CDR1 and CDR2 sequences are SGHTA and FQGNSA. V lost 4 bases, J lost 3 bases, and 9 bases lay in between. CDR3 amino acids: CASSSARANEKLFF. The CDR3 nucleotides read TGTGCCAGCAGCTCGGCGCGGGCTAATGAAAAACTGTTTTTT.

The rearrangement uses TRBV12-3 or TRBV12-4 and TRBJ2-1, with 13 bases lining up with TRBD2. J lost 8 bases, V lost 5 bases, and 12 bases had no gene match. The CDR3 extends over 17 amino acids. CDR3 amino acids: CASSTTPGLAGLDEQFF. CDR3 bases: TGTGCCAGCAGTACAACGCCGGGACTAGCGGGACTGGATGAGCAGTTCTTC.